The 4 T cell receptor beta chains below come from one sample, sequenced in a study of technical replicates of blood from a handful of donors. Using immunoSEQ multiplex PCR, the repertoire was profiled, and TCRdb retains in-frame clones only, with some absent. Among about 94,000 clones listed, 95% were seen once. The sequencing sample was made of T cells isolated from PBMCs. These TCRs come from a human donor in good health.

V and J are TRBV25-1 and TRBJ1-2; 9 nucleotides align to TRBD1. Germline V gene data show CDR1 as MGHDK and CDR2 as SYGVNS. The CDR3 is 14 amino acids. J lost 7 bases, V lost 5 bases, and 8 bases had no gene match. CDR3 sequence (DNA): TGTGCCAGCAGTCCCCCGGGACAGGGTCCTGGCTACACCTTC. This sequence encodes CASSPPGQGPGYTF.

V is TRBV27 and J is TRBJ1-2, with 9 bases lining up with TRBD1. Germline CDR1 reads MNHEY; CDR2 reads SMNVEV (reference sequence). CDR3 size: 17 residues. V dropped 4 bases and J dropped 3; count of bases not matched to a gene: 12. The CDR3 nucleotides read TGTGCCAGCAGTTCCCACAGGGGGCGCGGGACGGACTATGGCTACACCTTC. Translation gives CASSSHRGRGTDYGYTF.

The chain uses TRBV5-6 and TRBJ2-7; D may be TRBD2 (5 bases). Germline V gene data show CDR1 as SGHDT and CDR2 as YYEEEE. V was pared by 3 bases and J by 3 bases, with 10 bases between. The CDR3 length is 13 residues. CDR3 nucleotides: TGTGCCAGCAGCTCAGCGGACCACTACGAGCAGTACTTC. This encodes CASSSADHYEQYF. The full variable domain, with the rest looked up from reference TRBV5-6 and TRBJ2-7, is DAGVTQSPTHLIKTRGQQVTLRCSPKSGHDTVSWYQQALGQGPQFIFQYYEEEERQRGNFPDRFSGHQFPNYSSELNVNALLLGDSALYLCASSSADHYEQYFGPGTRLTVT.

CDR3 loop: CSVSIASGYTF. DNA of the CDR3: TGCAGTGTCTCGATAGCTAGTGGCTACACCTTC. V gene TRBV20-1 combines with J gene TRBJ1-2; no firm D call. The CDR3 has 11 amino acids. Germline CDR1 reads DFQATT; CDR2 reads SNEGSKA (reference sequence). Deletions cut 7 bases from V and 7 bases from J, with 13 bases between.